What follows are 30 T cell receptor beta chains derived from one specimen sequenced in a study of blood T cell repertoires in COVID-19. Sequencing was performed with immunoSEQ multiplex PCR; in TCRdb, only in-frame clones are kept and a portion is missing. The sample has 120,000 or so clones, approximately 84% seen once. The sample comprised peripheral blood. Receptor source: a woman aged 25 to 39 who had recovered from COVID-19.

The rearrangement joins TRBV18 to TRBJ2-2, with D uncertain. The CDR3 length is 14 residues. The V end was cut by 4 bases, the J end by 2 bases, with 8 bases between. Germline values: CDR1 KGHSH, CDR2 LQKENI. In nucleotides, the CDR3 is TGTGCCAGCTCACTTTACATTAACACCGGGGAGCTGTTTTTT. It encodes CASSLYINTGELFF.

Worth noting for this clone: Other DNA sequences within the sample encode an identical CDR3. The chain has TRBV10-3 and TRBJ2-2, with 9 bases that match TRBD1. The germline CDR1 and CDR2 sequences are ENHRY and SYGVKD. The CDR3 runs 15 residues. J gave up 3 bases and V 6 bases, and 5 bases lay outside the gene matches. The CDR3 region is CAISPGQGYTGELFF. Here the CDR3 DNA reads TGTGCCATCAGCCCGGGACAGGGCTACACCGGGGAGCTGTTTTTT.

This chain links TRBV6-5 with TRBJ1-6; the match to TRBD1 covers 8 bases. Germline lookup yields CDR1 MNHEY and CDR2 SVGAGI. Trimming took 4 bases from V and 5 from J; bases not matched to a gene: 4. This CDR3 has 15 residues. In DNA form, the CDR3 reads TGTGCCAGCAGTTTCCAGGGGGCACATAATTCACCCCTCCACTTT. Protein sequence: CASSFQGAHNSPLHF.

The rearrangement joins TRBV9 to TRBJ1-1; no clear D. Germline V gives CDR1 SGDLS, CDR2 YYNGEE. The CDR3 is 15 residues long. V was shortened by 4 bases and J by 2 bases, with 15 bases between the two germline ends. The CDR3 reads CASSSSGGGNTEAFF. CDR3 coding DNA: TGTGCCAGCAGCTCCTCGGGTGGCGGCAACACTGAAGCTTTCTTT.

The chain joins TRBV12-3 or TRBV12-4 to TRBJ2-5; D is unresolved. The CDR3 is 11 residues long. V shed 3 bases and J shed 3 bases, with 2 bases lying between them. CDR3 protein: CASSFEETQYF. CDR3 DNA: TGTGCCAGCAGTTTCGAAGAGACCCAGTACTTC.

This chain connects TRBV4-1 to TRBJ2-2, with 10 bases fitting TRBD1. The CDR3 runs 15 residues. V gave up 5 bases and J gave up 5 bases; unmatched junction bases: 5. The V gene's germline CDR1 is MGHRA and CDR2 YSYEKL. The chain's CDR3 is CASSYGTGATGELFF. The DNA of the CDR3 is TGCGCCAGCAGCTACGGGACAGGGGCGACCGGGGAGCTGTTTTTT.

The chain links TRBV2 to TRBJ2-7; no clear D gene. CDR1 is SNHLY and CDR2 is FYNNEI in the germline V gene. Trimming shortened V by 2 bases and J by 4 bases, and 6 bases separated the two germline ends. The CDR3 extends over 12 amino acids. CDR3 nucleotides: TGTGCCAGCAGTGAACACCGGTACGAGCAGTACTTC. Protein sequence: CASSEHRYEQYF. Combining the CDR3 with reference TRBV2 and TRBJ2-7 gives the whole variable domain EPEVTQTPSHQVTQMGQEVILRCVPISNHLYFYWYRQILGQKVEFLVSFYNNEISEKSEIFDDQFSVERPDGSNFTLKIRSTKLEDSAMYFCASSEHRYEQYFGPGTRLTVT.

This clone appeared a few times. The rearrangement joins TRBV28 to TRBJ2-1; TRBD1 might be the D (5 bases). In germline, CDR1 is MDHEN, CDR2 SYDVKM. The CDR3 is made up of 17 amino acids. Trimming took off 4 bases at V and 0 bases at J, with 16 bases between the two ends. The CDR3 is CASSSIGHTSSYNEQFF. The CDR3 DNA reads as TGTGCCAGCAGTTCTATCGGACACACGAGCTCCTACAATGAGCAGTTCTTC.

The CDR3 sequence is CASSQDNWGVNTGELFF. The CDR3 region has the DNA TGTGCCAGCAGCCAAGATAATTGGGGGGTGAACACCGGGGAGCTGTTTTTT. This chain uses TRBV4-2 with TRBJ2-2, with D perhaps matching TRBD2 (6 bases). The CDR3 has 17 amino acids. Germline CDR1 is LGHNA and CDR2 is YNFKEQ. Trimming took 0 bases from V and 1 from J, leaving 12 bases between them.

This rearrangement joins TRBV6-5 to TRBJ2-7, with TRBD1 matching over 9 bases. CDR3 size: 14 residues. Germline assignment: CDR1 MNHEY and CDR2 SVGAGI. The V segment lost 6 bases and the J segment 7 bases; nucleotides outside the gene matches: 10. This CDR3 is CASSRGNRGREQYF. The CDR3 nucleotides read TGTGCCAGCAGCCGCGGGAACAGGGGGCGAGAGCAGTACTTC.

This chain connects TRBV19 to TRBJ2-1, with D unclear. The CDR3 consists of 15 residues. Trimming shortened V by 3 bases and J by 0 bases, and 9 bases separated the two germline ends. CDR1 and CDR2 (germline): LNHDA, SQIVND (reference sequence). The CDR3 DNA reads TGTGCCAGTAGTATCGCCTCGAGCTCCTACAATGAGCAGTTCTTC. This codes for CASSIASSSYNEQFF.

This chain's CDR3 is CASSWTGNNEKLFF. Written as DNA, the CDR3 is TGTGCCAGTAGCTGGACAGGGAATAATGAAAAACTGTTTTTT. The J gene is TRBJ1-4, the V gene TRBV19, with 8 bases identical to TRBD1. CDR1 LNHDA and CDR2 SQIVND come from the germline V gene (reference sequence). CDR3 length equals 14 residues. J lost 4 bases, V lost 6 bases, and 4 bases had no gene match.

The V and J genes are TRBV28 and TRBJ1-2, with no clear D. Germline values: CDR1 MDHEN, CDR2 SYDVKM. Trimming stripped 7 bases from V and 1 base from J, with 19 bases between. The length of the CDR3 is 16 residues. For the CDR3, the DNA is TGTGCCAGCACCGACGTATCCCGGAGCCTTAACTATGGCTACACCTTC. Protein: CASTDVSRSLNYGYTF.

The CDR3 sequence: CASSVGQAGTEAFF. The CDR3 DNA is TGTGCCAGCAGCGTTGGACAGGCGGGGACTGAAGCTTTCTTT. J is TRBJ1-1 and V is TRBV9; 7 nucleotides line up with TRBD1. V shed 2 bases and J 5 bases; nucleotides not matched to a gene: 6. CDR3 length: 14 residues. From germline, CDR1 is SGDLS and CDR2 YYNGEE.

The chain is built from TRBV3-1 (or the pseudogene TRBV3-2) and TRBJ2-7; 9 bases fit TRBD1. Germline CDR1 is LGHDT and CDR2 is YNNKEL (reference sequence). The V gene end was trimmed by 5 bases and the J gene end by 3 bases; junction bases not matched to a gene: 5. The CDR3 totals 14 residues. For the CDR3, the DNA is TGTGCCAGCAGCTTTGGGACAGGGATCTACGAGCAGTACTTC. This codes for CASSFGTGIYEQYF.

The chain uses TRBV27 and TRBJ2-3; the match to TRBD2 covers 12 bases. Germline loops: CDR1 MNHEY, CDR2 SMNVEV (reference sequence). V trimming: 3 bases; J trimming: 0 bases; junction bases outside the gene matches: 10. The CDR3 consists of 19 residues. The CDR3 DNA reads as TGTGCCAGCAGTTTCAGGAAACCCGGGACTAGCGGGAGCACAGATACGCAGTATTTT. Its translation: CASSFRKPGTSGSTDTQYF.

The DNA for the CDR3 is TGTGCCAGCAGCTCAGGGACTAGGGGTCGCACCGGGGAGCTGTTTTTT. As protein: CASSSGTRGRTGELFF. V is TRBV7-2 and J is TRBJ2-2; 8 positions match TRBD2. Germline V gene lookup returns CDR1 SGHTA and CDR2 FQGNSA. With V trimmed by 4 bases and J by 4 bases, 8 bases remained unmatched. This CDR3 is 16 amino acids long. Filled out from reference TRBV7-2 and TRBJ2-2, the complete variable domain reads GAGVSQSPSNKVTEKGKDVELRCDPISGHTALYWYRQSLGQGLEFLIYFQGNSAPDKSGLPSDRFSAERTGGSVSTLTIQRTQQEDSAVYLCASSSGTRGRTGELFFGEGSRLTVL.

This clone was seen only once. The DNA for the CDR3 is TGTGCCAGCTCACAGGGACTAGACAATGAGCAGTTCTTC. Translation: CASSQGLDNEQFF. The rearrangement joins TRBV18 to TRBJ2-1; TRBD2 aligns across 8 bases. J lost 5 bases, V lost 4 bases, and 1 base had no gene match. Germline CDR1 KGHSH, CDR2 LQKENI. CDR3 size: 13 residues.

The V and J genes are TRBV2 and TRBJ2-7, with a weak D call TRBD1 (6 bases). The CDR3 is 14 residues long. Trimming removed 5 bases from V and 0 bases from J, with 11 bases in between. Germline CDR1 and CDR2: SNHLY and FYNNEI. CDR3 DNA: TGTGCCAGCAGTCCTACAGGGTTCTCCTACGAGCAGTACTTC. Its translation is CASSPTGFSYEQYF. Variable domain in full (rest from reference TRBV2 and TRBJ2-7): EPEVTQTPSHQVTQMGQEVILRCVPISNHLYFYWYRQILGQKVEFLVSFYNNEISEKSEIFDDQFSVERPDGSNFTLKIRSTKLEDSAMYFCASSPTGFSYEQYFGPGTRLTVT.

The V call is TRBV7-3, the J call TRBJ2-1, with a tentative D call TRBD2 (8 bases). This CDR3 contains 15 residues. Trimming pared 3 bases from V and 5 bases from J, leaving 14 bases between. CDR1 is SGHTA and CDR2 is FQGTGA in the germline V gene. CDR3 protein: CASSFGGDSNNEQFF. Written as DNA, the CDR3 is TGTGCCAGCAGCTTCGGGGGGGACAGTAACAATGAGCAGTTCTTC.

The V and J genes are TRBV5-5 and TRBJ1-4, with 7 bases matching TRBD1. The V gene end was trimmed by 0 bases and the J gene end by 3 bases; junction bases not matched to a gene: 5. The CDR3 spans 16 residues. The germline V gene encodes CDR1 SGHKS and CDR2 YYEKEE (reference sequence). Here the CDR3 reads CASSLARQGPNEKLFF. CDR3 bases: TGTGCCAGCAGCTTGGCCAGACAGGGACCTAATGAAAAACTGTTTTTT.

This rearrangement joins TRBV14 to TRBJ2-7, with TRBD2 matching 10 bases. CDR3 size: 15 residues. The germline CDR1 and CDR2 sequences are SGHDN and FVKESK. Trimming took 1 base from V and 7 from J; bases not matched to a gene: 7. The CDR3 here is CASSQVLAGAGEQYF. The CDR3 bases are TGTGCCAGCAGCCAAGTCCTAGCGGGAGCGGGTGAGCAGTACTTC.

The chain employs TRBV7-9 and TRBJ2-2; D is undetermined. Trimming stripped 8 bases from V and 7 bases from J, with 8 bases between. Per the germline V gene, CDR1 is SEHNR and CDR2 is FQNEAQ (reference sequence). The CDR3 spans 11 residues. The CDR3 region is CASGAVGELFF. The CDR3 DNA is TGTGCCAGCGGAGCAGTCGGGGAGCTGTTTTTT. Based on the CDR3 plus reference TRBV7-9 and TRBJ2-2, the full variable domain is DTGVSQNPRHKITKRGQNVTFRCDPISEHNRLYWYRQTLGQGPEFLTYFQNEAQLEKSRLLSDRFSAERPKGSFSTLEIQRTEQGDSAMYLCASGAVGELFFGEGSRLTVL.

J is TRBJ1-2 and V is TRBV19; possible D gene TRBD1, 5 bases. The CDR3 has 14 amino acids. Trimming took off 0 bases at V and 7 bases at J, with 12 bases between the two ends. Germline CDR1 is LNHDA and CDR2 is SQIVND (reference sequence). In DNA, the CDR3 is TGTGCCAGTAGTATAGATGTCCAGGGAATTGGCTACACCTTC. Translated, it gives CASSIDVQGIGYTF.

The V and J genes are TRBV7-3 and TRBJ2-3, with 7 nucleotides matching TRBD2. This CDR3 has 12 residues. The ends lost 6 bases at V and 8 bases at J; junction bases unmatched: 5. CDR1 SGHTA and CDR2 FQGTGA come from the germline V gene. CDR3 nucleotides: TGTGCCAGCAGTTCCCCGGGGGGTACGCAGTATTTT. The encoded protein is CASSSPGGTQYF. Based on the CDR3 plus reference TRBV7-3 and TRBJ2-3, the full variable domain is GAGVSQTPSNKVTEKGKYVELRCDPISGHTALYWYRQSLGQGPEFLIYFQGTGAADDSGLPNDRFFAVRPEGSVSTLKIQRTERGDSAVYLCASSSPGGTQYFGPGTRLTVL.

This sequence joins TRBV1 and TRBJ2-5; no check of the table's D call, TRBD2, against the DNA was made. TRBV1 is a recognized pseudogene. The CDR3 consists of 15 residues. In nucleotides, the CDR3 is TGCACCAGCAGTGGGACGGGAGGGAACCAAGAGACCCAGTACTTC. It encodes CTSSGTGGNQETQYF.

The chain carries TRBV19 and TRBJ1-2; 9 bases line up with TRBD1. Germline V gene lookup returns CDR1 LNHDA and CDR2 SQIVND (reference sequence). CDR3 length: 16 amino acids. V lost 3 bases and J lost 4; bases outside the gene matches: 9. CDR3 sequence reads: CASSMYGKGQGYGYTF. The CDR3 bases are TGTGCCAGTAGTATGTATGGGAAGGGACAGGGCTATGGCTACACCTTC. The full variable domain, its missing parts supplied by reference TRBV19 and TRBJ1-2, is DGGITQSPKYLFRKEGQNVTLSCEQNLNHDAMYWYRQDPGQGLRLIYYSQIVNDFQKGDIAEGYSVSREKKESFPLTVTSAQKNPTAFYLCASSMYGKGQGYGYTFGSGTRLTVV.

The rearrangement uses TRBV6-5 and TRBJ2-3; D may be TRBD1 (6 bases). There are 14 residues in the CDR3. CDR1 MNHEY and CDR2 SVGAGI come from the germline V gene. V was cut by 6 bases and J by 1 base, with 11 bases left in between. The CDR3 DNA reads as TGTGCCAGCAGACTACAGGGAGGCACAGATACGCAGTATTTT. This translates into CASRLQGGTDTQYF.

The chain links TRBV11-2 to TRBJ1-1; 7 positions agree with TRBD1. Germline V gene sequence: CDR1 SGHAT, CDR2 FQNNGV. Unmatched junction bases numbered 5, after V lost 6 bases and J lost 1 base. The CDR3 sequence is 14 residues long. The CDR3 bases are TGTGCCAGCAGGTCTAGACAGGGGAACACTGAAGCTTTCTTT. As protein: CASRSRQGNTEAFF.

The chain links TRBV9 to TRBJ1-2; TRBD1 is a possible D gene (6 bases). The CDR3 covers 16 residues. V dropped 3 bases and J dropped 7 bases, with 22 bases sitting between them. The germline gives CDR1 SGDLS, CDR2 YYNGEE. DNA for the CDR3: TGTGCCAGCAGCGCCAATAAACTTGGACAGAGCGCTGGCTACACCTTC. Translated: CASSANKLGQSAGYTF. Looking up the rest from reference TRBV9 and TRBJ1-2 gives the full variable domain: DSGVTQTPKHLITATGQRVTLRCSPRSGDLSVYWYQQSLDQGLQFLIQYYNGEERAKGNILERFSAQQFPDLHSELNLSSLELGDSALYFCASSANKLGQSAGYTFGSGTRLTVV.